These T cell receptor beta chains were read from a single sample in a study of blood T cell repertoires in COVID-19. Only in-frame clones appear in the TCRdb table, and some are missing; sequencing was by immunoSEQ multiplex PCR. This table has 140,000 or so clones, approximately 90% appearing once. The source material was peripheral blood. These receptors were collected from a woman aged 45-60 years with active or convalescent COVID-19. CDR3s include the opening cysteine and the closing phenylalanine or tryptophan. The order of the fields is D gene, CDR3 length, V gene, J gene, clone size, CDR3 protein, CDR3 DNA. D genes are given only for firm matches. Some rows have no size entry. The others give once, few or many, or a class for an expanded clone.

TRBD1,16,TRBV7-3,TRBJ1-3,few,CASSLAGGDSGNTIYF,TGTGCCAGCAGCTTAGCAGGGGGCGACTCTGGAAACACCATATATTTT
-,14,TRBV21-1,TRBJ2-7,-,CASKEHQGTYEQYF,TGTGCCAGCAAGGAACATCAGGGGACCTACGAGCAGTACTTC
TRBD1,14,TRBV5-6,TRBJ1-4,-,CASSLAGGREKLFF,TGTGCCAGCAGCTTAGCAGGGGGTCGTGAAAAACTGTTTTTT
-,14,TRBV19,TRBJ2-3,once,CASSPKQGTDTQYF,TGTGCCAGTAGCCCGAAACAGGGAACAGATACGCAGTATTTT
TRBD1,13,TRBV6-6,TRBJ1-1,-,CASLQGVNTEAFF,TGTGCCAGTTTACAGGGGGTTAACACTGAAGCTTTCTTT
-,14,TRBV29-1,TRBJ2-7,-,CSVVPGTYPYEQYF,TGCAGCGTTGTGCCCGGGACATACCCCTACGAGCAGTACTTC
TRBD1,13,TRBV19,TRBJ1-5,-,CASAGQVNQPQHF,TGTGCCAGCGCGGGACAGGTAAATCAGCCCCAGCATTTT
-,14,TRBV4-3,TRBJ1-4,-,CASSPRTTSEKLFF,TGCGCCAGCAGCCCACGAACCACTAGCGAAAAACTGTTTTTT
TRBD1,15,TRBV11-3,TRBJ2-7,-,CASSKGQGYAYEQYF,TGTGCCAGCAGCAAAGGACAGGGGTACGCCTACGAGCAGTACTTC
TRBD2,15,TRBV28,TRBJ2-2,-,CASSLPGLVSGELFF,TGTGCCAGCAGTTTACCGGGACTAGTGAGCGGGGAGCTGTTTTTT
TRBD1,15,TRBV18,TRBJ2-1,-,CASSPLGQGINEQFF,TGTGCCAGCTCACCTCTTGGACAGGGGATTAATGAGCAGTTCTTC
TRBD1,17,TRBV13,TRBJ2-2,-,CASSLPGTGGNTGELFF,TGTGCCAGCAGCCTCCCCGGGACAGGGGGCAACACCGGGGAGCTGTTTTTT
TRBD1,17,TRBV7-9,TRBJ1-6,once,CASSLGPPGTGNSPLHF,TGTGCCAGCAGCTTAGGGCCCCCCGGGACAGGGAATTCACCCCTCCACTTT
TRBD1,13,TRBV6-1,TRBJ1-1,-,CASSEVEDRGAFF,TGTGCCAGCAGTGAAGTGGAGGACAGGGGGGCTTTCTTT
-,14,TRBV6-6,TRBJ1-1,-,CASRLGQRNTEAFF,TGTGCCAGCAGACTGGGACAACGGAACACTGAAGCTTTCTTT
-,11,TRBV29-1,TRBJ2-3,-,CSVVLRDTQYF,TGCAGCGTTGTTCTAAGAGATACGCAGTATTTT
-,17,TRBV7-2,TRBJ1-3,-,CASSFSPGQSSGNTIYF,TGTGCCAGCAGCTTTTCCCCAGGCCAATCCTCTGGAAACACCATATATTTT
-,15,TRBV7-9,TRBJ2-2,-,CASSLSRVLTGELFF,TGTGCCAGCAGCTTATCCAGGGTGCTAACCGGGGAGCTGTTTTTT
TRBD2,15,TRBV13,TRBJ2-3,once,CASSRTSKRTDTQYF,TGTGCCAGCAGTCGGACTAGCAAGAGGACAGATACGCAGTATTTT
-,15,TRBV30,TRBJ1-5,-,CAWTGSGGVDQPQHF,TGTGCCTGGACAGGCAGCGGTGGGGTCGATCAGCCCCAGCATTTT
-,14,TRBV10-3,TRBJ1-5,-,CAISEAGSGQPQHF,TGTGCCATCAGTGAGGCGGGGTCGGGGCAGCCCCAGCATTTT
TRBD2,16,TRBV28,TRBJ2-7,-,CASSFRLAGTLGEQYF,TGTGCCAGCAGTTTTCGACTAGCGGGCACCCTGGGTGAGCAGTACTTC
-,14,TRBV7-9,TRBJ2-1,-,CASSDQRQFNEQFF,TGTGCCAGCAGTGATCAGAGACAGTTCAATGAGCAGTTCTTC
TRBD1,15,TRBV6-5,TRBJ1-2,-,CASSRGRTALYGYTF,TGTGCCAGCAGCAGGGGGCGGACAGCGCTATATGGCTACACCTTC
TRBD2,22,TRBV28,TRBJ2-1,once,CASSLPMGLAEGYLSSYNEQFF,TGTGCCAGCAGTTTACCTATGGGACTAGCGGAGGGGTACCTAAGCTCCTACAATGAGCAGTTCTTC
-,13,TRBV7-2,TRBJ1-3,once,CASSRIPGNTIYF,TGTGCCAGCAGCCGTATCCCTGGAAACACCATATATTTT
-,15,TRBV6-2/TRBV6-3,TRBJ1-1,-,CASSKDRNGNTEAFF,TGTGCCAGCAGTAAAGACAGGAACGGGAACACTGAAGCTTTCTTT
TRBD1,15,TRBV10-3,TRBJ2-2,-,CAISATGKNTGELFF,TGTGCCATCAGTGCGACAGGGAAGAACACCGGGGAGCTGTTTTTT
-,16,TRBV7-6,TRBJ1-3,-,CASSPTSWPAGNTIYF,TGTGCCAGCAGCCCCACCTCCTGGCCTGCTGGAAACACCATATATTTT
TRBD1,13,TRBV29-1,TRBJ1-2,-,CSVEGGQVYGYTF,TGCAGCGTTGAGGGGGGACAGGTCTATGGCTACACCTTC
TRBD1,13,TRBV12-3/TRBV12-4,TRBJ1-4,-,CASSWTGNEKLFF,TGTGCCAGCAGTTGGACAGGGAATGAAAAACTGTTTTTT
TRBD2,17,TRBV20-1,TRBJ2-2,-,CSASQGLAGGRTGELFF,TGCAGTGCTAGTCAGGGACTAGCGGGAGGGCGCACCGGGGAGCTGTTTTTT
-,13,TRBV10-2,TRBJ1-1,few,CASSDQANTEAFF,TGCGCCAGCAGTGATCAGGCGAACACTGAAGCTTTCTTT
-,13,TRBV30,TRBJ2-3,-,CAWSVYGTDTQYF,TGTGCCTGGAGTGTATACGGGACAGATACGCAGTATTTT
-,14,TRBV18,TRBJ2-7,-,CASSPGSSAYEQYF,TGTGCCAGCTCACCAGGGAGTTCGGCCTACGAGCAGTACTTC
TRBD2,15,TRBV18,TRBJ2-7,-,CASSPGLAETYEQYF,TGTGCCAGCTCACCAGGGCTAGCGGAGACTTACGAGCAGTACTTC
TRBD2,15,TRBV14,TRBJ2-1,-,CASSFRASGYNEQFF,TGTGCCAGCAGCTTCCGGGCTAGCGGGTACAATGAGCAGTTCTTC
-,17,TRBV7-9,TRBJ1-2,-,CASSLVNRVNEPHGYTF,TGTGCCAGCAGCTTAGTAAACAGGGTGAACGAACCCCATGGCTACACCTTC
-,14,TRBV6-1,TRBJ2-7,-,CASSEAGGSYEQYF,TGTGCCAGCAGTGAAGCAGGGGGCTCCTACGAGCAGTACTTC
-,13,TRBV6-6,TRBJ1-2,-,CASSSKGPYGYTF,TGTGCCAGCAGTTCTAAGGGGCCCTATGGCTACACCTTC
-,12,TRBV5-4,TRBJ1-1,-,CASSSVPLEAFF,TGTGCCAGCAGCTCGGTTCCTCTTGAAGCTTTCTTT
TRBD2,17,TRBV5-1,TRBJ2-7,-,CASSPVQSSGSPREQYF,TGCGCCAGCAGCCCGGTCCAATCGAGCGGGAGCCCTAGGGAGCAGTACTTC
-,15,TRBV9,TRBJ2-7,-,CASGPSSREPYEQYF,TGTGCCAGCGGCCCTTCTTCCAGGGAACCCTACGAGCAGTACTTC